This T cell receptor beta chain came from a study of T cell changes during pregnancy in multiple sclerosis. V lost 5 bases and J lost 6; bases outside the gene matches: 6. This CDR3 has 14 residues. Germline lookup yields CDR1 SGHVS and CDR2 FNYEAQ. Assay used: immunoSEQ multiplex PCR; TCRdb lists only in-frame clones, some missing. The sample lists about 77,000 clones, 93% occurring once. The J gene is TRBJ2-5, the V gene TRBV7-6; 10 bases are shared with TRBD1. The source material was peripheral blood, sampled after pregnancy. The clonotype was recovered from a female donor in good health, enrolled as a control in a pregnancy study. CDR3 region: CASSPDRGRQTQYF. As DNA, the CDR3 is TGTGCCAGCAGCCCTGACAGGGGGCGACAGACCCAGTACTTC.